The present entry profiles one T cell receptor (beta chain) with its context. Its antigen is not yet known. Base qualities are not recorded, but no much larger clone differs from it by a single base. This record comes from a study of T and B cells in COVID-19 patients (dated by TCRdb to the early 2020s). A note on the overall study: Using TRB and IGH repertoire sequencing of peripheral blood, the study characterized adaptive immunity in COVID-19 patients who had active infection or had recovered. A recovered cohort was made up of roughly 19 patients contributing approximately 20 samples, mostly after mild to moderate COVID-19 managed as outpatients. A median age of approximately 32 years was recorded in the recovered cohort versus around 70 years in the active-infection cohort. Critical illness requiring mechanical ventilation or ECMO was present in most of the 20 patients in the active-infection cohort. Of the 20 to 25 patients in the active-infection cohort, about 17 had comorbidities associated with unfavorable COVID-19 outcome. The repository of TCR and BCR sequences included some 70 time points from 40 or so patients, and more than 8.3 million TCR sequences were analysed. Two patients belonged to both the recovered and active cohorts because samples were available from active disease and after recovery. An age-matched reference group of some 40 healthy donors negative for COVID-19 antibodies was used as the comparison for repertoire analyses. As many as 9 follow-up blood samples were taken per patient, and some of the samples covered different disease stages within the same individual.

Beyond this particular receptor, the publication reports: Blood samples obtained from mildly ill patients during symptoms, as well as early samples obtained from severe cases, were available only in scarce numbers. A total of roughly 2,000 TCR clusters were exclusive to the recovered cohort, and approximately 31 of those clusters were low-pGen clusters. The size of the cohort was considered insufficient for assessing HLA contributions to COVID-19 susceptibility or severity. TRBV/TRBJ gene usage was reported as strongly skewed in patients with COVID-19. TRB repertoires were found to be highly clonal in active COVID-19, whereas diversity and richness at recovery were found to rise above healthy donor levels. The reported TCR clusters were said to need prospective validation before any clinical use. Specific T cell subsets (CD4+/Treg/CD8+) and sorted SARS-CoV-2-responsive or tetramer+ T cells had not yet been sequenced, and the corresponding sequencing experiments were ongoing.

V sheds 5 bases and J sheds 6 bases, leaving 9 bases between their ends. Looking up the germline V gene yields CDR1 SNHLY and CDR2 FYNNEI. The CDR3 covers 12 residues, taking in both the cysteine and the phenylalanine. The kept DNA is CDR3 alone, 36 bases in frame from the first base. TRB repertoires were amplified from 250-500 ng of genomic DNA extracted from blood. TCRdb lists the instrument as Illumina MiSeq. Multiplex PCR with BIOMED2 TRB-A/B primer pools was used to amplify TRB rearrangements. Illumina-compatible adapters and 7-nucleotide sample barcodes were attached to the amplicons through two consecutive PCRs. Phusion HS II polymerase was used for all library PCRs. The amplicons were purified from gel with the NucleoSpin Gel and PCR Clean-up kit, measured on Qubit, and combined at approximately 4 nM. Amplicon pool quality was checked on an Agilent 2100 Bioanalyzer before Illumina next-generation sequencing. The authors' pipeline ran thus. MiXCR 3.0.8 with the default MiXCR reference library was used to annotate TRB rearrangements. Non-productive reads and sequences with fewer than 2 reads were removed, and each unique CDR3 nucleotide sequence was counted as one clone. Clonality, diversity, richness and V-J gene usage were computed in R 3.5.1. GLIPH2 was used to cluster TCRs based on CDR3 similarity, and OLGA was used to calculate the generation probabilities. GLIPH2 clusters were kept only if they contained at least four unique TCR clonotypes found in at least three individuals. The public sequencing data were trimmed at Q25 with fastp and processed into clonotypes with MiXCR by TCRdb, which kept only in-frame beta chains. One record per CDR3 amino acid sequence lists the most common genes and DNA. TCRdb, not the authors, supplied the V and J calls. A total of about 5,200 distinct CDR3 sequences appear in this sample, 25% to 30% of them only once. Approximately 5.5% of the sample belongs to the ten largest clones.

The chain joins TRBV2 to TRBJ2-3; the D gene is possibly TRBD2, with 5 bases matching. The origin of this receptor is a human donor with active COVID-19. The specimen was blood. Here is the DNA: TGTGCCAGCAGTTGGGGAGTGGATACGCAGTATTTT. Translated, it reads CASSWGVDTQYF.